Listed here are 15 T cell receptor beta chains from one sample, sequenced in a study of CD8 T cells in ankylosing spondylitis. General study findings and limits: In ankylosing spondylitis blood, a motif of about eight highly homologous TCR beta variants appeared characteristic.

Antigen specificity for these receptors is unknown. TCRdb reprocessed the 5' RACE reads with MiXCR, giving one entry per CDR3 protein. The table lists more than 100,000 distinct CDR3 sequences, roughly 17% of them singletons. Sequenced material: blood, either unsorted or a sorted T cell fraction (not recorded which). The receptors come from a male donor with ankylosing spondylitis.

This clonotype was picked up a small number of times. This chain joins TRBV6-6 and TRBJ2-7, with D tentatively TRBD1 (5 bases). The V end was cut by 6 bases, the J end by 6 bases, with 12 bases between. The CDR3 runs 12 residues. Looked up from germline, CDR1 is MNHNY and CDR2 is SVGAGI (reference sequence). The CDR3 DNA reads TGTGCCAGCAGACCCCAGGGCGGCGAGCAGTACTTC. Its translation: CASRPQGGEQYF.

This rearrangement joins TRBV9 to TRBJ2-3; D is possibly TRBD2 (5 bases). The CDR3 sequence is 16 residues long. V was trimmed by 1 base and J by 1 base, leaving 13 bases between them. In germline, CDR1 is SGDLS, CDR2 YYNGEE. CDR3 sequence: CASSVTRLTGTDTQYF. In nucleotides, the CDR3 is TGTGCCAGCAGCGTAACTAGACTAACCGGCACAGATACGCAGTATTTT.

The rearrangement uses TRBV7-6 and TRBJ2-1; no firm D call. Germline V gene data show CDR1 as SGHVS and CDR2 as FNYEAQ. V was clipped by 5 bases and J by 4 bases, with 12 bases between them. The CDR3 is made up of 14 amino acids. The CDR3 region has the DNA TGTGCCAGCAGCCCCCGTGGTATTTACAATGAGCAGTTCTTC. This codes for CASSPRGIYNEQFF.

This clonotype was counted a few times. The rearrangement links TRBV7-2 to TRBJ2-4; D gene ambiguous. The CDR3 has 15 residues. Trimming shortened V by 3 bases and J by 0 bases, and 9 bases separated the two germline ends. CDR1 is SGHTA and CDR2 is FQGNSA in the germline V gene. The CDR3 sequence is CASSLANLAKNIQYF. In DNA, the CDR3 is TGTGCCAGCAGCTTGGCGAATTTAGCCAAAAACATTCAGTACTTC.

The chain recombines TRBV6-2 or TRBV6-3 with TRBJ2-3; 8 nucleotides agree with TRBD2. The V gene end was trimmed by 2 bases and the J gene end by 2 bases; junction bases not matched to a gene: 9. Germline lookup yields CDR1 MNHEY and CDR2 SVGEGT. The CDR3 runs to 17 residues. In DNA, the CDR3 is TGTGCCAGCAGTTACGGGGTCGAGCGGGGGCTCACAGATACGCAGTATTTT. It codes for CASSYGVERGLTDTQYF.

This clonotype was detected many times. The chain uses TRBV7-9 and TRBJ2-1; weak D call: TRBD2 (5 bases). Per germline, CDR1 SEHNR and CDR2 FQNEAQ (reference sequence). This CDR3 is 17 amino acids long. V lost 1 base and J 0 bases, leaving 13 bases between the germline ends. As DNA, the CDR3 is TGTGCCAGCAGCTTAGTCGGATATGGGAGCTCCTACAATGAGCAGTTCTTC. Protein: CASSLVGYGSSYNEQFF.

The chain links TRBV5-1 to TRBJ2-7, with 12 bases lining up with TRBD2. Trimming cost V 3 bases and J 3 bases; bases outside gene matches: 7. The CDR3 length is 16 residues. Germline CDR1 reads SGHRS; CDR2 reads YFSETQ. The CDR3 loop reads CASSWLLAGGLYEQYF. The CDR3 region has the DNA TGCGCCAGCAGCTGGCTACTAGCGGGAGGCCTCTACGAGCAGTACTTC. The variable domain in full, with the rest retrieved from reference TRBV5-1 and TRBJ2-7, is KAGVTQTPRYLIKTRGQQVTLSCSPISGHRSVSWYQQTPGQGLQFLFEYFSETQRNKGNFPGRFSGRQFSNSRSEMNVSTLELGDSALYLCASSWLLAGGLYEQYFGPGTRLTVT.

The chain has TRBV11-2 and TRBJ1-5, with a possible D match to TRBD1 (5 bases). Germline assignment: CDR1 SGHAT and CDR2 FQNNGV. V was clipped by 6 bases and J by 0 bases, with 9 bases between them. The CDR3 is made up of 14 amino acids. The CDR3 DNA sequence: TGTGCCAGCAGAGCGGGGGATAGCAATCAGCCCCAGCATTTT. It specifies CASRAGDSNQPQHF. Looking up the rest from reference TRBV11-2 and TRBJ1-5 gives the full variable domain: EAGVAQSPRYKIIEKRQSVAFWCNPISGHATLYWYQQILGQGPKLLIQFQNNGVVDDSQLPKDRFSAERLKGVDSTLKIQPAKLEDSAVYLCASRAGDSNQPQHFGDGTRLSIL.

This clonotype came up a few times. The chain joins TRBV28 to TRBJ2-7; 11 nucleotides agree with TRBD1. Germline CDR1 MDHEN, CDR2 SYDVKM. V lost 4 bases to trimming and J lost 4 bases; unmatched junction nucleotides: 6. The CDR3 consists of 15 residues. The CDR3 DNA follows: TGTGCCAGCAGTTCTCGGGACAGGGGGGGATACGAGCAGTACTTC. Protein product: CASSSRDRGGYEQYF.

CDR3: CATSTPLRDRGIDEQFF. CDR3 nucleotides: TGTGCCACCAGCACTCCCCTCCGGGACAGGGGTATAGATGAGCAGTTCTTC. The V gene is TRBV15, the J gene TRBJ2-1; the match to TRBD1 covers 10 bases. Unmatched junction bases numbered 14, after V lost 4 bases and J lost 8 bases. Germline-derived CDR1 and CDR2 are LNHNV and YYDKDF (reference sequence). This CDR3 is 17 amino acids long. Together with reference TRBV15 and TRBJ2-1, the CDR3 gives the full variable domain: DAMVIQNPRYQVTQFGKPVTLSCSQTLNHNVMYWYQQKSSQAPKLLFHYYDKDFNNEADTPDNFQSRRPNTSFCFLDIRSPGLGDTAMYLCATSTPLRDRGIDEQFFGPGTRLTVL.

The chain joins TRBV28 to TRBJ2-3; 10 nucleotides match TRBD2. J was trimmed by 4 bases and V by 7 bases; bases with no gene match: 5. The germline CDR1 and CDR2 sequences are MDHEN and SYDVKM. The CDR3 consists of 14 residues. The CDR3 sequence is CASTGTSVPDTQYF. DNA for the CDR3: TGTGCCAGCACCGGGACTAGCGTCCCAGATACGCAGTATTTT.

This clonotype has more than one count but fewer than ten. This chain uses TRBV7-9 with TRBJ2-7, with D perhaps matching TRBD1 (5 bases). V dropped 6 bases and J dropped 3 bases, with 12 bases sitting between them. Germline V gives CDR1 SEHNR, CDR2 FQNEAQ (reference sequence). The CDR3 runs 13 residues. The CDR3, as DNA: TGTGCCAGCAGACGACAGACCAGCTACGAGCAGTACTTC. This encodes CASRRQTSYEQYF.

This sequence joins TRBV5-1 and TRBJ2-7; tentative D call: TRBD2 (5 bases). The CDR3 has 11 amino acids. Trimming left V 0 bases short and J 7 bases short, with 5 bases between. Per the germline V gene, CDR1 is SGHRS and CDR2 is YFSETQ. The CDR3 DNA reads as TGCGCCAGCAGCTTGGGGGAGGAGCAGTACTTC. Translated, it gives CASSLGEEQYF.

This clonotype has only a few counts. The chain couples TRBV7-9 to TRBJ2-1; unclear D gene. This CDR3 spans 16 amino acids. The germline gives CDR1 SEHNR, CDR2 FQNEAQ (reference sequence). Deletions cut 5 bases from V and 4 bases from J, with 18 bases between. The CDR3 nucleotides are TGTGCCAGCAGCCCGTACCGCGGTTTCGGGTACAATGAGCAGTTCTTC. Its translation: CASSPYRGFGYNEQFF.

The table lists this clonotype with a few counts. This chain connects TRBV12-5 to TRBJ2-3; 7 nucleotides match TRBD2. Losses at the gene ends were 2 bases for V and 0 bases for J; bases not matched to a gene: 14. Per germline, CDR1 LGHNT and CDR2 FRNRAP. This CDR3 is 19 amino acids long. The CDR3 DNA sequence: TGTGCTAGTGGTTTGAGGGTGACTAGCAGAAGCGCTAGCACAGATACGCAGTATTTT. This gives the protein CASGLRVTSRSASTDTQYF.